Detailed here is one T cell receptor beta chain. Its antigen is undetermined. Repertoires were generated with immunoSEQ multiplex PCR, while TCRdb's copy carries only in-frame clones and drops some. The repertoire includes over 50,000 clones, 75% to 90% of them detected once, and around 1.9% sits in the top ten. This entry is derived from a study of Tregs in tolerant kidney transplant recipients. Study observations and caveats: This study did not directly address biological reproducibility.

The clonotype originates from a human donor who received a combined kidney and bone marrow transplant. The source was Tregs from blood, collected before the transplant.

CDR3 loop: CASSDNRGTDTQYF. In nucleotides, the CDR3 is TGCGCCAGCAGTGATAACAGGGGGACAGATACGCAGTATTTT. This sequence joins TRBV10-2 and TRBJ2-3, with 8 positions matching TRBD1. The ends lost 3 bases at V and 3 bases at J; junction bases unmatched: 2. The CDR3 is made up of 14 amino acids. Germline values: CDR1 WSHSY, CDR2 SAAADI.